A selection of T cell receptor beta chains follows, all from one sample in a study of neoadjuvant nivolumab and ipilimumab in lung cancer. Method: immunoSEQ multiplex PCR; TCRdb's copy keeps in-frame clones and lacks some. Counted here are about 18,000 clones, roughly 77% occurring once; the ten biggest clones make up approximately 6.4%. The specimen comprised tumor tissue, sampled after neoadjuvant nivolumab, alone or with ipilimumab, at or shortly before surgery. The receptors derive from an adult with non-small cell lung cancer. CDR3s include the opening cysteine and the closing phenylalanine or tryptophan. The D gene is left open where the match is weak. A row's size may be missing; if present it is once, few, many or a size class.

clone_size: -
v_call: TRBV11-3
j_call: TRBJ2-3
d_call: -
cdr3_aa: CASSYGRGSGTDTQYF
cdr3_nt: TGTGCCAGCAGCTATGGCCGCGGATCGGGAACAGATACGCAGTATTTT

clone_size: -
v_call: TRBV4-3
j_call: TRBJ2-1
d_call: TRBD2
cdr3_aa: CASSQASGRYNEQFF
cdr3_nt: TGCGCCAGCAGCCAGGCTAGCGGGAGGTATAATGAGCAGTTCTTC

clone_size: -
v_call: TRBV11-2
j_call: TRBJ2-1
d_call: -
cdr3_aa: CASSLVLPIRPRNEQFF
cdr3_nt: TGTGCCAGCAGCTTAGTCTTGCCTATTCGACCAAGGAATGAGCAGTTCTTC

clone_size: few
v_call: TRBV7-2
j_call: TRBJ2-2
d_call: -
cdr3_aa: CASSAIPAGNTGELFF
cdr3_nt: TGTGCCAGCAGCGCAATCCCGGCGGGTAACACCGGGGAGCTGTTTTTT

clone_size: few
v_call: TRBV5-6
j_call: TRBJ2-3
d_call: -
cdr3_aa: CASSFPGGDTQYF
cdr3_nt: TGTGCCAGCAGCTTCCCCGGTGGAGATACGCAGTATTTT

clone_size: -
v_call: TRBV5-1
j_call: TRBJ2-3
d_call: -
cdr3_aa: CASSPKQVNTDTQYF
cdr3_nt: TGCGCCAGCAGCCCCAAACAGGTGAACACAGATACGCAGTATTTT

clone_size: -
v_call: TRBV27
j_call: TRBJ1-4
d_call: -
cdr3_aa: CASSLIRGTNEKLFF
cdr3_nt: TGTGCCAGCAGTCTTATAAGGGGAACTAATGAAAAACTGTTTTTT

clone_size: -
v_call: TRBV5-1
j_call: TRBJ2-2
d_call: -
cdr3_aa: CASGPVLYTGELFF
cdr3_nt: TGCGCCAGCGGGCCGGTATTGTACACCGGGGAGCTGTTTTTT

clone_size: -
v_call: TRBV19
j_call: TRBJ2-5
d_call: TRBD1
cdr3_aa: CASSFAGDRGSQYF
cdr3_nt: TGTGCCAGTAGCTTCGCGGGAGACAGGGGGTCCCAGTACTTC

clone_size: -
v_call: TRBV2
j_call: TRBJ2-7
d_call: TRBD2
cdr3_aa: CASTAPGGNEQYF
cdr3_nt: TGTGCCAGCACAGCCCCGGGGGGTAACGAGCAGTACTTC

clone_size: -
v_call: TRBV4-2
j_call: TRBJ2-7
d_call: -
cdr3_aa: CASSQKWGYEQYF
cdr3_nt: TGTGCCAGCAGCCAAAAATGGGGGTACGAGCAGTACTTC

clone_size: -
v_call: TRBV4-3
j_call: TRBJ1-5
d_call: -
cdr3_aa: CASSFLRDSNQPQHF
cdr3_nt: TGCGCCAGCAGCTTCCTCCGGGATAGCAATCAGCCCCAGCATTTT

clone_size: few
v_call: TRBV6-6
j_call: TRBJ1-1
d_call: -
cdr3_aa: CASSYKGSTEAFF
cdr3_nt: TGTGCCAGCAGTTACAAAGGGAGCACTGAAGCTTTCTTT

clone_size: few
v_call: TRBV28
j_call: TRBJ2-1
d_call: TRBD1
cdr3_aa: CASTPPNWDRVSNEQFF
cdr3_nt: TGTGCCAGCACCCCTCCGAACTGGGACAGGGTAAGCAATGAGCAGTTCTTC

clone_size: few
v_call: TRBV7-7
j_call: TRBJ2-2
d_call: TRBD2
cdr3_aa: CASRGGPNTGELFF
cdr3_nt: TGTGCCAGCAGGGGAGGGCCGAACACCGGGGAGCTGTTTTTT

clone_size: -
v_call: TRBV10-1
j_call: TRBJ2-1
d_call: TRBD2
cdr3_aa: CASSESTSGSWFF
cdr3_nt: TGCGCCAGCAGTGAGTCAACTAGCGGGAGTTGGTTCTTC

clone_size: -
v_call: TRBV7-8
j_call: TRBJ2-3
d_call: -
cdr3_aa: CASSLAGGRPGTDTQYF
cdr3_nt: TGTGCCAGCAGCTTAGCTGGTGGGAGGCCTGGCACAGATACGCAGTATTTT

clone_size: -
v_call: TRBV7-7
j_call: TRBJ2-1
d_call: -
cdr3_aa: CASSLAASGEQFF
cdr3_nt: TGTGCTAGCAGCTTAGCGGCTTCGGGAGAGCAGTTCTTC

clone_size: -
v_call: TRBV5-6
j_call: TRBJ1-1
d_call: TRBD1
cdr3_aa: CASSLKDREEAFF
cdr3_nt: TGTGCCAGCAGCTTGAAGGACAGGGAGGAAGCTTTCTTT

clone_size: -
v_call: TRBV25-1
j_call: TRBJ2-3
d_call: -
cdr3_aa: CASSAWGGGRTDTQYF
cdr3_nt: TGTGCCAGCAGTGCCTGGGGGGGCGGGAGAACAGATACGCAGTATTTT

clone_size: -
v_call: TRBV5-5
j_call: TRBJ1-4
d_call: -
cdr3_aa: CASSRNEKLFF
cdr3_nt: TGTGCCAGCAGTCGAAATGAAAAACTGTTTTTT

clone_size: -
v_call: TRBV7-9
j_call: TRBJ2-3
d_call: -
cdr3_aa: CASSPQKGRADTQYF
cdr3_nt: TGTGCCAGCAGCCCTCAAAAAGGGAGAGCAGATACGCAGTATTTT

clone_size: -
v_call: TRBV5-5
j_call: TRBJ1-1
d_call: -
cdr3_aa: CASSQQRMNTEAFF
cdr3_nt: TGTGCCAGCAGCCAACAGAGAATGAACACTGAAGCTTTCTTT